This T cell receptor (beta chain) was captured by sequencing in a study of T cells in tuberculosis. Profiled with immunoSEQ multiplex PCR; TCRdb holds only in-frame clones, not every one. The table includes about 34,000 clones, about 91% detected once. Germline V gene lookup returns CDR1 SGHDT and CDR2 YYEEEE. V was pared by 0 bases and J by 4 bases, with 16 bases between. CDR3 length: 16 amino acids. The time point here: new active TB diagnosis, blood taken before or within 7 days of starting treatment. With respect to this clone: Its antigen is as yet unknown.

Study-level results: Active tuberculosis patients had shorter CDR3-alpha; the beta difference was nonsignificant. Active tuberculosis TCR-alpha repertoires lay closer to GMM-specific TCRs than IGRA-negative controls, suggesting clonal expansion. GEM motif frequencies gave over 60% accuracy; the GMM repertoire gave approximately 90%. Cases with active tuberculosis were adults, while controls were adolescents.

The chain has TRBV5-6 and TRBJ1-1; D not resolved. Specimen: PBMCs, collected at tuberculosis diagnosis. The clonotype originates from an adult with tuberculosis. The CDR3 DNA reads as TGTGCCAGCAGCTTGGACGATCCCGGTCGGTTCACTGAAGCTTTCTTT. It is translated as CASSLDDPGRFTEAFF.